This TCR beta chain is from a study of beta chain features in type 1 diabetes. Study details: Age, gender and cell yields were alike across patients and healthy donors.

Details on this clone: Its antigen remains unknown.

Purities in excess of 95% were seen in all sorted populations. Germline V gene lookup returns CDR1 SGHRS and CDR2 YFSETQ. This CDR3 region has 16 residues. Germline trimming cut 5 bases from V and 2 bases from J; bases unmatched to any gene: 12. Findings of the study overall: Patients' naive, central memory and Treg TCRB repertoires seemed closer to one another than those of healthy donors. Any HLA-type effect on TCRB rearrangement remained unresolved here.

Expressed TCRB transcripts were sequenced because the entire RNA isolate underwent reverse transcription. TCRdb keeps only in-frame clones here, not all; method: immunoSEQ multiplex PCR. The data show hundreds of thousands of clones, roughly 16% seen once. This TCR was sampled from a man between 18 and 29 years old in good health. The chain combines TRBV5-1 with TRBJ2-7; 8 nucleotides align to TRBD1. The material sequenced was naive CD4+ T cells from blood. In nucleotides, the CDR3 is TGCGCCAGCAGTACTTATGTAACAGGGGGGCCCTACGAGCAGTACTTC. This encodes CASSTYVTGGPYEQYF.